This is a list of T cell receptor beta chains from one sample in a study of blood T cell repertoires in COVID-19. Only in-frame clones appear in the TCRdb table, and some are missing; sequencing was by immunoSEQ multiplex PCR. This sample has approximately 120,000 clones, with 85% found just once. The sample was peripheral blood. These receptors were obtained from a woman of 80 years or more with acute or convalescent COVID-19. Each CDR3 is given with its conserved first and last residue. The order of the fields is CDR3 length, D gene, J gene, V gene, clone size, CDR3 DNA, CDR3 protein. The D gene is left open where the match is weak. Size tells how often a clone was seen (once, few, many) or the class of an expanded clone, and some rows leave it out.

CDR3 length: 16; D gene: TRBD2; J gene: TRBJ2-7; V gene: TRBV5-4; clone size: -; CDR3 DNA: TGTGCCAGCACGCCGGGACTAGCGGGGGGTCCCTACGAGCAGTACTTC; CDR3 protein: CASTPGLAGGPYEQYF
CDR3 length: 15; D gene: -; J gene: TRBJ1-5; V gene: TRBV10-3; clone size: -; CDR3 DNA: TGTGCCATCAGTGGGCCGACAGACGACAATCAGCCCCAGCATTTT; CDR3 protein: CAISGPTDDNQPQHF
CDR3 length: 12; D gene: -; J gene: TRBJ1-1; V gene: TRBV11-2; clone size: few; CDR3 DNA: TGTGCCAGCAGCCAGGTGGGAGTTGAAGCTTTCTTT; CDR3 protein: CASSQVGVEAFF
CDR3 length: 15; D gene: TRBD1; J gene: TRBJ2-1; V gene: TRBV28; clone size: -; CDR3 DNA: TGTGCCAGCCGAAAAGGACAGGGGGAAAGGGATGAGCAGTTCTTC; CDR3 protein: CASRKGQGERDEQFF
CDR3 length: 13; D gene: -; J gene: TRBJ1-5; V gene: TRBV10-2; clone size: -; CDR3 DNA: TGCGCCAGCAGTGAGTCGAGATGGCAGCCCCAGCATTTT; CDR3 protein: CASSESRWQPQHF
CDR3 length: 14; D gene: -; J gene: TRBJ1-1; V gene: TRBV11-1; clone size: -; CDR3 DNA: TGTGCCAGCAGCTTCAATCAGGGTGACACTGAAGCTTTCTTT; CDR3 protein: CASSFNQGDTEAFF
CDR3 length: 12; D gene: -; J gene: TRBJ1-5; V gene: TRBV10-3; clone size: -; CDR3 DNA: TGTGCCACCTCGGAGAGGGCTCAGCCCCAGCATTTT; CDR3 protein: CATSERAQPQHF
CDR3 length: 14; D gene: -; J gene: TRBJ2-7; V gene: TRBV5-1; clone size: -; CDR3 DNA: TGCGCCAGCAGCTTGGGTGGGGCTCCCTACGAGCAGTACTTC; CDR3 protein: CASSLGGAPYEQYF
CDR3 length: 14; D gene: TRBD1; J gene: TRBJ1-1; V gene: TRBV2; clone size: -; CDR3 DNA: TGTGCCAGCAGCCTACAGGGGAGGAACACTGAAGCTTTCTTT; CDR3 protein: CASSLQGRNTEAFF
CDR3 length: 17; D gene: -; J gene: TRBJ1-1; V gene: TRBV11-2; clone size: -; CDR3 DNA: TGTGCCAGCAGCCCCCGGGTCCGGGGATATCGGTCGGCTGAAGCTTTCTTT; CDR3 protein: CASSPRVRGYRSAEAFF
CDR3 length: 15; D gene: TRBD2; J gene: TRBJ2-3; V gene: TRBV4-1; clone size: -; CDR3 DNA: TGCGCCAGCAGCCAACTACGGCTAGCGGTGGATACGCAGTATTTT; CDR3 protein: CASSQLRLAVDTQYF
CDR3 length: 14; D gene: -; J gene: TRBJ1-1; V gene: TRBV7-8; clone size: -; CDR3 DNA: TGTGCCAGCAGCTTAGGGGGGGGGTACACTGAAGCTTTCTTT; CDR3 protein: CASSLGGGYTEAFF
CDR3 length: 12; D gene: TRBD1; J gene: TRBJ2-3; V gene: TRBV10-3; clone size: -; CDR3 DNA: TGTGCCAACGCAGACAGGGGAGATACGCAGTATTTT; CDR3 protein: CANADRGDTQYF
CDR3 length: 15; D gene: -; J gene: TRBJ2-3; V gene: TRBV5-5; clone size: once; CDR3 DNA: TGTGCCAGCAGCTTGCCACTAGCAAGGCCAGATACGCAGTATTTT; CDR3 protein: CASSLPLARPDTQYF
CDR3 length: 14; D gene: TRBD1; J gene: TRBJ1-1; V gene: TRBV10-3; clone size: -; CDR3 DNA: TGTGCCATCAGTGGGAAGGGGGCGCGGGCTGAAGCTTTCTTT; CDR3 protein: CAISGKGARAEAFF
CDR3 length: 14; D gene: TRBD1; J gene: TRBJ1-2; V gene: TRBV19; clone size: -; CDR3 DNA: TGTGCCAGTAGTACTCTAGGACAGGGACATGGCTACACCTTC; CDR3 protein: CASSTLGQGHGYTF
CDR3 length: 13; D gene: -; J gene: TRBJ1-5; V gene: TRBV16; clone size: many; CDR3 DNA: TGTGCCAGCAGCCAAGGGCGAGATCAGCCCCAGCATTTT; CDR3 protein: CASSQGRDQPQHF